Listed here is a single T cell receptor (beta chain). The antigen remains undetermined. Following RNA extraction, reverse transcription yielded cDNA that acted as the sequencing template. The table came from immunoSEQ multiplex PCR; TCRdb's copy has only in-frame clones and leaves some out. The table records more than 90,000 clones, 55% to 65% of them present only once. Germline V lookup: CDR1 SQVTM, CDR2 ANQGSEA. The CDR3 has 13 amino acids. V lost 7 bases to trimming and J lost 3 bases, with 15 bases between them. The data stem from a study of CD8+ T cells in alopecia areata. Whole-study results and caveats: Higher clonality than in normal scalp was seen in lesional scalp, especially alopecia totalis/universalis. There were also resident alphabeta T cells of normal skin sequenced in scalp samples. The study found TCR sharing across patients less clear than in mice, possibly for HLA reasons.

PBMCs yielded sorted CD4+ and CD8+ T cells. The chain employs TRBV29-1 and TRBJ1-1; maybe TRBD1 (5 bases). The clonotype was recovered from a human donor in good health. Sequenced input: CD4+ T cells sorted from blood. CDR3 coding DNA: TGCAGCGCCTCGCGGGGGATGGACACTGAAGCTTTCTTT. Translated: CSASRGMDTEAFF.